The clone carrying this T cell receptor (beta chain) was detected only a few times. This sample is drawn from a study of human T cells and chemical hapten exposure. In germline, CDR1 is MDHEN, CDR2 SYDVKM. V was clipped by 6 bases and J by 5 bases, with 14 bases between them. The length of the CDR3 is 13 residues. TCRdb reanalysed the RACE reads using MiXCR and keeps one entry per CDR3 protein. This table has more than 95,000 distinct CDR3 sequences, around 34% appearing once. Noted time point: patch test 3, about 24 weeks after DPC sensitization. Regarding treatment: therapeutic diphenylcyclopropenone sensitization with weekly scalp DPC.

The source material was whole blood, sampled in connection with sensitization to the hapten diphenylcyclopropenone (DPC). The chain joins TRBV28 to TRBJ2-7, with D maybe TRBD1 (6 bases). The TCR was taken from a man aged 35 to 55 with alopecia areata. Some clones in this sample may be carry-over from other donors' samples. In nucleotides, the CDR3 is TGTGCCAGCAGACGACTAACAGGGAACGAGCAGTACTTC. This encodes CASRRLTGNEQYF.